This T cell receptor (beta chain) was found in a study of blood T cell repertoires in COVID-19 (TCRdb year 2020). Notes on the research overall: Samples covering the acute and convalescent phases of COVID-19 were provided by collaborators in the United States, Italy and Spain. The prospective study material was composed of cDNA or gDNA derived from T cells, B-cell-depleted T cells, or PBMCs. The samples were drawn from two sources: the first 160 participants of the ongoing ImmuneRACE study, and 1,254 subjects contributed by 6 global collaborators. A freely available public database, intended as a resource for researchers studying the immune response to SARS-CoV-2, is where the repertoires were released. Deeply sampled blood TCRbeta repertoires from subjects exposed to, actively infected with, or recovered from COVID-19 were included in the dataset. Where available, HLA class I and class II types were obtained from metadata supplied by the sample provider rather than from assay-based typing. Nearly every sample came with metadata listing a de-identified subject ID, COVID-19 status, age in years and sex. Overall study results and their limits: How much clinical and demographic metadata was included differed by source and by participant, and the metadata was provided uncurated.

TCRbeta CDR3 regions were amplified from genomic DNA using the immunoSEQ Assay, a bias-controlled multiplex PCR. The authors' pipeline ran thus. Nucleated cell counts per sample were estimated from amplification of reference gene primers within the assay. To quantify the absolute abundance of each unique TCRbeta CDR3 rearrangement, sequence reads were collapsed and filtered. For each sample, productive Simpson clonality was calculated as the square root of Simpson's diversity index across productive rearrangements. This is the immuneACCESS table as TCRdb keeps it, with only in-frame sequences that have V and J called. A part of the clones is gone; compared with another copy, unresolved V genes explain less than half, and the rest is unexplained. V and J calls and clone size are given by that table; D and trimming were obtained from the DNA. This sample comprises about 70,000 clones, about nine tenths of them detected only once. The biggest ten clones account for 2% to 3% of the sample.

Regarding this clone: No antigen is known for it. Within one base of it there is no much larger clone, and no base qualities were kept.

One collaborating source in Seattle enrolled patients during active infection and followed them longitudinally through the course of disease. Collaborating institutions collected whole blood in K2EDTA tubes following their own protocols. For TCRbeta analysis, collaborator samples were shipped as frozen whole blood, as isolated PBMCs, or as DNA extracted from either sample type. V is reduced by 6 bases and J by 2 bases, leaving a spacing of 13 bases between them. The CDR3 runs 14 amino acids, cysteine and phenylalanine included. CDR3 DNA is the only sequence kept; it has 42 bases, read in frame from the first base. According to the germline V gene, CDR1 reads ENHRY and CDR2 reads SYGVKD.

The TCR sequence derives from a man aged 50 to 60 with COVID-19, enrolled during active disease. Source material: peripheral blood. The rearranged chain carries TRBV10-3 and TRBJ1-2, with TRBD1 tentatively as D gene (6 bases match). The CDR3 reads CAISSDRTNYGYTF. The nucleotide sequence reads TGTGCCATCAGCTCGGACAGAACCAACTATGGCTACACCTTC.